The 8 T cell receptor beta chains below come from one sample, sequenced in a study of PD-1 blockade in classical Hodgkin lymphoma (dated by TCRdb to the early 2020s). Sample time point, as interpreted from the label and publication: cycle 1 day 1 (C1D1), immediately before nivolumab initiation. Every trial patient had relapsed following autologous stem cell transplantation, and prior brentuximab vedotin exposure was what differed among cohorts A, B and C. Library preparation used the immunoSEQ multiplex PCR assay. TCRdb holds this immuneACCESS table with in-frame rearrangements only. Some clones are missing; in checked studies, unresolved V genes explain under half, and the rest has no known cause. This sample lists about 25,000 clones; 85% to 90% were detected once. The ten most abundant clones make up around 2.3% of the sample. Specimen: peripheral blood mononuclear cells (PBMCs), collected at baseline. These receptors were taken from a human donor with classical Hodgkin lymphoma.

The genes are TRBV2 and TRBJ1-2; D might be TRBD1 (6 bases). Deletions cut 1 base from V and 4 bases from J, with 13 bases between. CDR3 length: 15 amino acids. The germline CDR1 and CDR2 sequences are SNHLY and FYNNEI. Here the CDR3 DNA reads TGTGCCAGCAGTGAAGGGGCAGGGGCCTTCTATGGCTACACCTTC. This gives the protein CASSEGAGAFYGYTF.

The chain couples TRBV7-9 to TRBJ1-1, with no clear D. The CDR3 is 13 residues long. CDR1 is SEHNR and CDR2 is FQNEAQ in the germline V gene (reference sequence). Between the trimmed V and J ends, which lost 4 bases and 0 bases, there was a span of 6 bases. The CDR3 sequence: CASSSQLNTEAFF. CDR3 coding DNA: TGTGCCAGCAGCTCTCAGTTGAACACTGAAGCTTTCTTT.

This chain links TRBV19 with TRBJ1-5, with TRBD1 matching over 7 bases. Trimming cost V 10 bases and J 0 bases; bases outside gene matches: 9. The germline V gene encodes CDR1 LNHDA and CDR2 SQIVND (reference sequence). This CDR3 is built from 15 residues. The CDR3 nucleotides are TGTGCCACTGGGAGGGGGCAGTATAGCAATCAGCCCCAGCATTTT. Protein sequence: CATGRGQYSNQPQHF.

The genes are TRBV7-3 and TRBJ2-2; D is uncertain. The CDR3 loop spans 13 amino acids. Trimming stripped 3 bases from V and 7 bases from J, with 9 bases between. CDR1 and CDR2 (germline): SGHTA, FQGTGA. In DNA form, the CDR3 reads TGTGCCAGCAGCTTTAACAGCCTCGGGGAGCTGTTTTTT. Translation: CASSFNSLGELFF.

This clone has just a few counts. This chain links TRBV7-9 with TRBJ1-5; TRBD1 might be the D (6 bases). There are 14 residues in the CDR3. Germline V CDR1 and CDR2: SEHNR, FQNEAQ (reference sequence). With 5 bases removed from V and 5 bases from J, the gap between germline ends came to 13 bases. The CDR3 here is CASSHGQSYQPQHF. Written as DNA, the CDR3 is TGTGCCAGCAGCCACGGACAGAGTTATCAGCCCCAGCATTTT.

A few counts support this clone. This chain connects TRBV7-9 to TRBJ1-6; maybe TRBD1 (5 bases). The CDR3 spans 15 residues. The germline V gene encodes CDR1 SEHNR and CDR2 FQNEAQ (reference sequence). Trimming left V 1 base short and J 7 bases short, with 11 bases between. CDR3 coding DNA: TGTGCCAGCAGCTTAGAAGGGGACCGCAATTCACCCCTCCACTTT. Amino acids: CASSLEGDRNSPLHF.

The rearrangement joins TRBV20-1 to TRBJ2-7; D remains unclear. V gave up 1 base and J gave up 5 bases, with 6 bases separating them. CDR3 length: 11 residues. The germline V gene has CDR1 DFQATT and CDR2 SNEGSKA (reference sequence). The CDR3 DNA is TGCAGTGCTAGAGGACCAAACGAGCAGTACTTC. Translated, it gives CSARGPNEQYF.

This clone was recorded only once. The chain combines TRBV27 with TRBJ1-6, with D unclear. This CDR3 region has 17 residues. V shed 4 bases and J shed 4 bases, with 17 bases lying between them. CDR1 is MNHEY, CDR2 SMNVEV, per germline (reference sequence). CDR3 sequence reads: CASSSLRAEKYNSPLHF. CDR3 nucleotides: TGTGCCAGCAGTTCTCTAAGGGCGGAAAAATATAATTCACCCCTCCACTTT.